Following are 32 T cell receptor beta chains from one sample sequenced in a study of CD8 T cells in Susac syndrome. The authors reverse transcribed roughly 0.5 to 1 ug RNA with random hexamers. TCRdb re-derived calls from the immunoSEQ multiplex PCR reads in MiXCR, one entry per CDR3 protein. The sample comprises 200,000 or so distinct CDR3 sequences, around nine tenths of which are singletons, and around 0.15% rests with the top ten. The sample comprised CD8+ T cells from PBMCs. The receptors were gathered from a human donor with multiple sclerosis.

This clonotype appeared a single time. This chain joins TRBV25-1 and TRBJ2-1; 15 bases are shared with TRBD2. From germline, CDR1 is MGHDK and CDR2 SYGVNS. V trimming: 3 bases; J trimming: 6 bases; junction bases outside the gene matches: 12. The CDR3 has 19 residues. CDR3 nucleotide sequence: TGTGCCAGCAGTGAGTCCCGAGGACTAGCGGGAGGGCCAGGCAATGAGCAGTTCTTC. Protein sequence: CASSESRGLAGGPGNEQFF.

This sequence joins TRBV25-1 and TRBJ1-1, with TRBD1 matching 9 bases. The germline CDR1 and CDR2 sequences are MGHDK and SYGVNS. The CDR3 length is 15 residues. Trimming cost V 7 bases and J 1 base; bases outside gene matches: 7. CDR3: CASIPATGGNTEAFF. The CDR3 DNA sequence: TGTGCCAGCATCCCTGCGACAGGGGGGAACACTGAAGCTTTCTTT.

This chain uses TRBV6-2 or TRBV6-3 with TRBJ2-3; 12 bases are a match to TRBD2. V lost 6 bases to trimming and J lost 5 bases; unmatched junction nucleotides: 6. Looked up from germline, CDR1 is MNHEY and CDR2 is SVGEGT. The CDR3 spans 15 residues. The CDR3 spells CASSLASGGVDTQYF. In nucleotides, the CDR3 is TGTGCCAGCAGCCTGGCTAGCGGGGGGGTAGATACGCAGTATTTT.

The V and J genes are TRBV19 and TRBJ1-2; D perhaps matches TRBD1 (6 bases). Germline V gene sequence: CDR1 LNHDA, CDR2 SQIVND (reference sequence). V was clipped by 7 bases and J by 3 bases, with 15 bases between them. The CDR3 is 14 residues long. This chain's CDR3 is CASIPRGADYGYTF. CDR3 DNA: TGTGCCAGTATACCCCGGGGGGCGGACTATGGCTACACCTTC.

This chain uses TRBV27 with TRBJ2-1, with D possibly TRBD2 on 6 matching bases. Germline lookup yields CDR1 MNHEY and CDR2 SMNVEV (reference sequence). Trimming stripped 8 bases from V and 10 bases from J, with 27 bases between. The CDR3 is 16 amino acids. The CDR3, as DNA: TGTGCCAGCGCCCCCTTTCCTGGGACTGCGGGAATGGAGCAGTTCTTC. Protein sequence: CASAPFPGTAGMEQFF.

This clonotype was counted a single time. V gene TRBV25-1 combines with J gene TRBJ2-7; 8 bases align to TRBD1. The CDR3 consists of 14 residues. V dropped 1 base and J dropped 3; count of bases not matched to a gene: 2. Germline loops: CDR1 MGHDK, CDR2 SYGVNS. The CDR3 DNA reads TGTGCCAGCAGTGAATGGACAGGGAACTACGAGCAGTACTTC. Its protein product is CASSEWTGNYEQYF.

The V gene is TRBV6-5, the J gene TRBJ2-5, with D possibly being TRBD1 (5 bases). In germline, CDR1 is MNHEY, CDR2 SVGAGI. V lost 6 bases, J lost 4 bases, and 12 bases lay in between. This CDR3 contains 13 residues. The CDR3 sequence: CASRQGMGETQYF. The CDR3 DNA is TGTGCCAGCAGGCAGGGAATGGGAGAGACCCAGTACTTC.

The DNA of the CDR3 is TGTGCCAGCAGCTTTAAAGGTTGGGACATTCTCAGCAATGAGCAGTTCTTC. Residues: CASSFKGWDILSNEQFF. The genes are TRBV5-4 and TRBJ2-1; tentative D call: TRBD1 (6 bases). Germline CDR1 and CDR2: SGHNT and YYREEE (reference sequence). V gave up 2 bases and J gave up 6 bases, with 21 bases separating them. The CDR3 covers 17 residues.

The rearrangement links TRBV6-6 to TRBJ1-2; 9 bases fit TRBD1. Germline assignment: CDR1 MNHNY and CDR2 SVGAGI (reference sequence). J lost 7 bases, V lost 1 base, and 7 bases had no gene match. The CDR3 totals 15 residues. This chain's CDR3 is CASSYYDRGVPGYTF. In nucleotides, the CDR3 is TGTGCCAGCAGTTACTACGACAGGGGGGTCCCTGGCTACACCTTC.

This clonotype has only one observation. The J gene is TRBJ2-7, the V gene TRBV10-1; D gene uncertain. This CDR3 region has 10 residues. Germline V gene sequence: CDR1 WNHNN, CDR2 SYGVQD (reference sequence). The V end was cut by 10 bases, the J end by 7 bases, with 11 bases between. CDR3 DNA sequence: TGCGCCAAACCCCTCAGGGAGCAGTACTTC. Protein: CAKPLREQYF.

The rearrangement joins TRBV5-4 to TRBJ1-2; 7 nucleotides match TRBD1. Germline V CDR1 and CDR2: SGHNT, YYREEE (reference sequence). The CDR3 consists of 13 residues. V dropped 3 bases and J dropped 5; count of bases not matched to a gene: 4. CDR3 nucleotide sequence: TGTGCCAGCAGCTGGACAGGAGGGTATGGCTACACCTTC. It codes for CASSWTGGYGYTF.

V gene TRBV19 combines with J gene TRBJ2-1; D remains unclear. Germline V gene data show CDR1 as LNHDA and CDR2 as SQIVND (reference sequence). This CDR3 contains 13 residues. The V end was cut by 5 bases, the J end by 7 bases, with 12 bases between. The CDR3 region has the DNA TGTGCCAGTAGTCTACGGGTTTGGAATGAGCAGTTCTTC. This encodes CASSLRVWNEQFF.

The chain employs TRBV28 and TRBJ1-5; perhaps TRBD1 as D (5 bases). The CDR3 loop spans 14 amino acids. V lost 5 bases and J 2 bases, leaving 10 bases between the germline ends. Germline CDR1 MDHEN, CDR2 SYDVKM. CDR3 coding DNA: TGTGCCAGCAGTCTCGGGACGGGCAATCAGCCCCAGCATTTT. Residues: CASSLGTGNQPQHF.

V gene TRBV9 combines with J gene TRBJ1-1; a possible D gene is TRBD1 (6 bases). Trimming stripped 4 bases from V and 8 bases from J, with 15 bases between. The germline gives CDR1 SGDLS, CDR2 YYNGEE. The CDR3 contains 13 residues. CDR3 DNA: TGTGCCAGCAGCCAAGGGGGAAGAAGGGAAGCTTTCTTT. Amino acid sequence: CASSQGGRREAFF.

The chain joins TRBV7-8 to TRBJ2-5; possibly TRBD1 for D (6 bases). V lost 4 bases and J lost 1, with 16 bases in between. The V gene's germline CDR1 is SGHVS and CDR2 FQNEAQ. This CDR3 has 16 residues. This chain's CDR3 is CASSSLDWGLQETQYF. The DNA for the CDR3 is TGTGCCAGCAGCTCCTTAGATTGGGGGCTCCAAGAGACCCAGTACTTC.

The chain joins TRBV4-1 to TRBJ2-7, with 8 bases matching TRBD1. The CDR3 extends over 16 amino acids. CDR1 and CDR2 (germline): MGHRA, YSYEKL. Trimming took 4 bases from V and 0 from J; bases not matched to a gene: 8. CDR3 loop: CASSPPTGASSYEQYF. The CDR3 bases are TGCGCCAGCAGCCCTCCGACAGGGGCTAGCTCCTACGAGCAGTACTTC.

The CDR3 nucleotides read TGTGCCAGCAGCTTAGAGGGGGCACAGCCCCAGCATTTT. Protein: CASSLEGAQPQHF. The V gene is TRBV7-9, the J gene TRBJ1-5, with 7 bases that match TRBD1. Germline CDR1 and CDR2: SEHNR and FQNEAQ (reference sequence). This CDR3 has 13 residues. Unmatched junction bases numbered 1, after V lost 1 base and J lost 7 bases.

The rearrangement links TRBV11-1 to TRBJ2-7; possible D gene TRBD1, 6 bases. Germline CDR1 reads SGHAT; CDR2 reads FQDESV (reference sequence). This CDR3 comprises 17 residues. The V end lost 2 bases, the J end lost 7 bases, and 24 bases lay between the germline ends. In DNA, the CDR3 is TGTGCCAGCAGCTTAACCACTACGTTGGGGGCAACTGGTGAGCAGTACTTC. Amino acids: CASSLTTTLGATGEQYF.

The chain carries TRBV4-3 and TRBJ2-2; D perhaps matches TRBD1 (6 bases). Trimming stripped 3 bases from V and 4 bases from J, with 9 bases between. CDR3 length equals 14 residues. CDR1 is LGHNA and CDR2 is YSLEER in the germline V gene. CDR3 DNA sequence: TGCGCCAGCAGCCAGGGGGCAGGCACCGGGGAGCTGTTTTTT. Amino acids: CASSQGAGTGELFF.

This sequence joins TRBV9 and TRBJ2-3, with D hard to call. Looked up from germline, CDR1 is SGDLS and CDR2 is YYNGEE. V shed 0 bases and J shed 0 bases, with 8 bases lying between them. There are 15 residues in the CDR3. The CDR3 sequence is CASSVGVGSTDTQYF. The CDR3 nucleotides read TGTGCCAGCAGCGTAGGGGTAGGGAGCACAGATACGCAGTATTTT.

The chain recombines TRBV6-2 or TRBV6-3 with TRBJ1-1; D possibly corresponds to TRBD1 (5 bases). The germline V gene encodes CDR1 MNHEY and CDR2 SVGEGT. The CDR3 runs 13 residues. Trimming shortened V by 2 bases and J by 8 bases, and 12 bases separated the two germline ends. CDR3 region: CASSYPGWVEAFF. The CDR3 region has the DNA TGTGCCAGCAGTTACCCAGGGTGGGTGGAAGCTTTCTTT.

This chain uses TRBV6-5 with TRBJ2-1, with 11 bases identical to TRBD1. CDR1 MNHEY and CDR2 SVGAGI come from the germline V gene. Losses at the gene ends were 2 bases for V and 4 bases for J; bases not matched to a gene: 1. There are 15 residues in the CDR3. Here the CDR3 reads CASSYGQGAYNEQFF. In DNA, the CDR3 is TGTGCCAGCAGTTACGGACAGGGGGCATACAATGAGCAGTTCTTC.

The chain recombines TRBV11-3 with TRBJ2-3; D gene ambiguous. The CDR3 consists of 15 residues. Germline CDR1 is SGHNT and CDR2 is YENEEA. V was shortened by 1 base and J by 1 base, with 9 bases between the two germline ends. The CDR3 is CASSLGEDGTDTQYF. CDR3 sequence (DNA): TGTGCCAGCAGCTTAGGCGAAGATGGCACAGATACGCAGTATTTT. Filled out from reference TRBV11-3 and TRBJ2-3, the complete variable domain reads EAGVVQSPRYKIIEKKQPVAFWCNPISGHNTLYWYLQNLGQGPELLIRYENEEAVDDSQLPKDRFSAERLKGVDSTLKIQPAELGDSAVYLCASSLGEDGTDTQYFGPGTRLTVL.

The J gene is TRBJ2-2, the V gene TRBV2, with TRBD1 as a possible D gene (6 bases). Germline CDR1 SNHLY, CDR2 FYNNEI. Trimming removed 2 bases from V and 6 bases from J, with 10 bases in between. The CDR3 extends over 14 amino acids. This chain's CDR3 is CASSETGISGELFF. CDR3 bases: TGTGCCAGCAGTGAAACAGGGATTTCCGGGGAGCTGTTTTTT.

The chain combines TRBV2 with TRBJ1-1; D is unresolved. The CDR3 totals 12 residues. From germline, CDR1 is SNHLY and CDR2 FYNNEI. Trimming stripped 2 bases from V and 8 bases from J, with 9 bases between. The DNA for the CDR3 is TGTGCCAGCAGTGAAATTGCACACGAAGCTTTCTTT. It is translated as CASSEIAHEAFF.

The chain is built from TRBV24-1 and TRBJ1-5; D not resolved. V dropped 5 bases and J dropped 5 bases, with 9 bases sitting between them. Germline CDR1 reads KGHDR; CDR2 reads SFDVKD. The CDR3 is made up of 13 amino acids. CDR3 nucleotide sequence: TGTGCCACCAGTGTGGGGTTGCATCAGCCCCAGCATTTT. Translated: CATSVGLHQPQHF.

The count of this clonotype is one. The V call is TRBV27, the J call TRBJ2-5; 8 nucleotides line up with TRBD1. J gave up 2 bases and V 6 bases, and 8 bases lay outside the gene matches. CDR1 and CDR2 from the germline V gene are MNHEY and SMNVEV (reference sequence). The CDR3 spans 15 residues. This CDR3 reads CASRGRDRLQETQYF. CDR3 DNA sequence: TGTGCCAGCAGGGGCCGGGACAGGTTACAAGAGACCCAGTACTTC.

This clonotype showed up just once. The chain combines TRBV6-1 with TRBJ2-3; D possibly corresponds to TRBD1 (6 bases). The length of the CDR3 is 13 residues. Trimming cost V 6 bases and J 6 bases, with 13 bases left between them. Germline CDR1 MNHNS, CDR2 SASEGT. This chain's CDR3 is CASRQGPSDTQYF. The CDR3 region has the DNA TGTGCCAGCAGACAGGGCCCCTCGGATACGCAGTATTTT.

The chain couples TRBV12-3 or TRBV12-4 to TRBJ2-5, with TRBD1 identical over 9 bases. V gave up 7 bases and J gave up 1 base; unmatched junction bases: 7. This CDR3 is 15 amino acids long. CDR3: CASKTGTGLQETQYF. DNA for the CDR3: TGTGCCAGCAAAACCGGGACAGGGCTCCAAGAGACCCAGTACTTC.

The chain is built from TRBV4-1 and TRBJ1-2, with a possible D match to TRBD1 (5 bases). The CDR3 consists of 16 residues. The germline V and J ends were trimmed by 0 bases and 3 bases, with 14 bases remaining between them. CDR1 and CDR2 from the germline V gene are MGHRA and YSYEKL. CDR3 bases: TGCGCCAGCAGCCAAGATTTCGGGGGACGGCACTATGGCTACACCTTC. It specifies CASSQDFGGRHYGYTF.

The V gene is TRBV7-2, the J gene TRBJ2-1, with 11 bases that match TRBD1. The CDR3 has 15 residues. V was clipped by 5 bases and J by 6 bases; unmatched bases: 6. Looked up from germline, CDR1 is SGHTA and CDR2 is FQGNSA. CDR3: CASSAGTGGINEQFF. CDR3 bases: TGTGCCAGCAGCGCCGGGACAGGGGGGATCAATGAGCAGTTCTTC.

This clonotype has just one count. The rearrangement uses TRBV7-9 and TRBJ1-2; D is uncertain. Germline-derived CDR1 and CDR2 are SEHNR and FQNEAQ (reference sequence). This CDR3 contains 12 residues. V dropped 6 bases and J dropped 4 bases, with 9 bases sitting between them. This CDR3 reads CASRSGGYGYTF. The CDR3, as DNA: TGTGCCAGCAGGTCGGGTGGCTATGGCTACACCTTC. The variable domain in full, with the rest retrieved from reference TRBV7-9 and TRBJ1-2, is DTGVSQNPRHKITKRGQNVTFRCDPISEHNRLYWYRQTLGQGPEFLTYFQNEAQLEKSRLLSDRFSAERPKGSFSTLEIQRTEQGDSAMYLCASRSGGYGYTFGSGTRLTVV.